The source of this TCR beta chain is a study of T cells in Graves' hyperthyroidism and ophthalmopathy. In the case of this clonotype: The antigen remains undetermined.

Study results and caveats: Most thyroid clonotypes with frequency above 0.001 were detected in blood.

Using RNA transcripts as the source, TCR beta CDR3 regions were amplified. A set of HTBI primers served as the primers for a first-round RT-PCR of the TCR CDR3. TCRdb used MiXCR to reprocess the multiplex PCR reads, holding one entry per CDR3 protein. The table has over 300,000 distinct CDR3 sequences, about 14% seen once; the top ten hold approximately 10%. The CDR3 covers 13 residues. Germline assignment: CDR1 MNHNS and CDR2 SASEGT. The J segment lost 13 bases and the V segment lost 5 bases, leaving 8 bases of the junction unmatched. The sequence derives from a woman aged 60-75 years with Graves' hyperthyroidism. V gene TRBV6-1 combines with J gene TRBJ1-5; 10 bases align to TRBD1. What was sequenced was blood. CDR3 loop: CASSRQGADTQHF. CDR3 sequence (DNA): TGTGCCAGCAGTCGACAGGGGGCAGATACGCAGCATTTT.